Listed here is a single T cell receptor beta chain. The antigen is not known. Amplification used 60 Vbeta primers and 13 Jbeta primers. Using immunoSEQ multiplex PCR, the repertoire was profiled, and TCRdb retains in-frame clones only, with some absent. The table shows under 200,000 clones, with 75% to 90% occurring only once. The entry originates in a study of cytomegalovirus exposure and HLA in healthy donors. Study-level findings and limits: With later analysis, a missense DCLRE1C variant became linked to TCR beta V- and J-gene trimming. As immune exposure information, only CMV serostatus was available. A later analysis showed HLA-associated TCR beta chains outstripping equally common others in clonal expansion.

Sequenced: PBMCs. This receptor was obtained from a human donor in good health.

CDR3 DNA: TGTGCCAGCAGCGTAGCAGGGGGCCCTAATTCACCCCTCCACTTT. The encoded protein is CASSVAGGPNSPLHF. The chain uses TRBV9 and TRBJ1-6; 8 nucleotides align to TRBD1. The V and J ends lost 0 bases and 6 bases, in that order; junction bases with no gene match: 2. This CDR3 has 15 residues. The germline V gene has CDR1 SGDLS and CDR2 YYNGEE.